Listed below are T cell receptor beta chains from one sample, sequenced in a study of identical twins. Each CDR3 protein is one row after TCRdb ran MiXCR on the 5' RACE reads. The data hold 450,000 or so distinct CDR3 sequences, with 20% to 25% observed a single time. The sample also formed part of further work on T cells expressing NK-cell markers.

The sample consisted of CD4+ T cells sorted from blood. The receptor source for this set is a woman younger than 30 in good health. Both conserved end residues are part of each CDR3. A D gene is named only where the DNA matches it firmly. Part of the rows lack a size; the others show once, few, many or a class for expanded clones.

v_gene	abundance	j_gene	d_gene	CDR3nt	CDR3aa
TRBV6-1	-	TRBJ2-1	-	TGTGCCAGCAGTGTTCCTAGTTTTAATGAGCAGTTCTTC	CASSVPSFNEQFF
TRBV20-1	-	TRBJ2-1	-	TGCAGTGCTGGCCATGGAAGGAATGAGCAGTTCTTC	CSAGHGRNEQFF
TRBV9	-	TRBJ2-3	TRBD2	TGTGCCAGCAGCGTGGCGGGAGCCCGGAACGCAGATACGCAGTATTTT	CASSVAGARNADTQYF
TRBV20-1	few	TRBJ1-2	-	TGCAGTGCTAGGGACGTCGGGGGGGGTGGCTACACCTTC	CSARDVGGGGYTF
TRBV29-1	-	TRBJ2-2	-	TGCAGCGTTGACAGGGTTCGCACCGGGGAGCTGTTTTTT	CSVDRVRTGELFF
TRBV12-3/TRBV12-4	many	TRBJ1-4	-	TGTGCCAGCACCAGGGGAGTCGTCTATGAAAAACTGTTTTTT	CASTRGVVYEKLFF
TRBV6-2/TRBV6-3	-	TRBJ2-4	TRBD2	TGTGCCAGCAGTCACGATGGGACTAGGAGGATACAGTACTTC	CASSHDGTRRIQYF
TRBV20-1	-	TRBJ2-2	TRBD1	TGCAGTGTCACCCGGGACAGGGGCACCGGGGAGCTGTTTTTT	CSVTRDRGTGELFF
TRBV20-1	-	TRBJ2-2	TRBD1	TGCAGTGCTAGAGAGACAGGGGACGGTGGGGAGCTGTTTTTT	CSARETGDGGELFF
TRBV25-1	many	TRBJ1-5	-	TGTGCCAGCAGCGAAAGGGCAGGGTCGAAGCCCCAGCATTTT	CASSERAGSKPQHF
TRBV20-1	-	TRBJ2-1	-	TGCTGCTCCCCCCTCCGCCAGGGCGGGAATGTCTGGAATGAGCAGTTCTTC	CCSPLRQGGNVWNEQFF
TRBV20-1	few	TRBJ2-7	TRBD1	TGCAGTGCTAGGACAGGGGGCGCTTCATACGAGCAGTACTTC	CSARTGGASYEQYF
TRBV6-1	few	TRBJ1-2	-	TGTGCCAGCAGGCTCTATGGCTACACCTTC	CASRLYGYTF
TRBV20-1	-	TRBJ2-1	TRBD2	TGCAGTGCTCCCTTCGCGGGAGATAATGAGCAGTTCTTC	CSAPFAGDNEQFF
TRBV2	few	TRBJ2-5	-	TGTGCCAGCAGTGAAGAGGCTGTTCAAGAGACCCAGTACTTC	CASSEEAVQETQYF
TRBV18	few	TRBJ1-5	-	TGTGCCAGCTCATTAAGGACTAGCAATCAGCCCCAGCATTTT	CASSLRTSNQPQHF
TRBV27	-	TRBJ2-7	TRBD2	TGTGCCAGCAGTTTTGGCGGGAGAGGAACCTACGAGCAGTACTTC	CASSFGGRGTYEQYF
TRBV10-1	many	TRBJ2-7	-	TGCGCCAGTCCCTTCCGTGAGCAGTACTTC	CASPFREQYF
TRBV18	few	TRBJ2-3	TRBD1	TGTGCCAGCTCACCGGCGACAGGGGGCGCCGATACGCAGTATTTT	CASSPATGGADTQYF
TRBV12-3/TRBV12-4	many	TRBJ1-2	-	TGTGCCAGCAGTCAAAACTATGGCTACACCTTC	CASSQNYGYTF
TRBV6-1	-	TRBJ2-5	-	TGTGCCAGCAGCCACCGGAACCAAGAGACCCAGTACTTC	CASSHRNQETQYF
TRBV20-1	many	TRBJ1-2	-	TGCAGTGCTAGGTTTCCAGTAGTCTATGGCTACACCTTC	CSARFPVVYGYTF
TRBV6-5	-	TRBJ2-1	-	TGTGCCAGCAGTTACTCGCCGACCATCTCCTACAATGAGCAGTTCTTC	CASSYSPTISYNEQFF
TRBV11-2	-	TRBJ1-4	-	TGTGCCAGCAGCGCAGGGGTGGAGAAATGGAAACTGTTTTTT	CASSAGVEKWKLFF
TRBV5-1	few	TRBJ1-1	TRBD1	TGCGCCAGCAGCTTCGTCGACAGGGAGAACACTGAAGCTTTCTTT	CASSFVDRENTEAFF
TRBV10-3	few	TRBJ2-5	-	TGTGCCACCCGAGCTGGGGGACAAGAGACCCAGTACTTC	CATRAGGQETQYF
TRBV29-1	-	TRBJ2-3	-	TGCAGCGCCAGGGGACAGAAACTAGCGTTCACAGATACGCAGTATTTT	CSARGQKLAFTDTQYF
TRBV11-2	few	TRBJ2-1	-	TGTGCCAGCAGCTCTGCAGGAGGATACAATGAGCAGTTCTTC	CASSSAGGYNEQFF
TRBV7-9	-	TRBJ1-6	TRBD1	TGTGCCAGCACCAGTGGGACAGTCAACGTCAGGTCACCCCTCCACTTT	CASTSGTVNVRSPLHF
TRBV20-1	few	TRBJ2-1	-	TGCAGTGCCGGCGCTTATTCCTACAATGAGCAGTTCTTC	CSAGAYSYNEQFF
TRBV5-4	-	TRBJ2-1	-	TGTGCCAGCAGCTTGGAACGGGGTCGTGAGCAGTTCTTC	CASSLERGREQFF
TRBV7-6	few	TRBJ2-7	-	TGTGCCAGCAGCTTATACCGGGACAACTACGAGCAGTACTTC	CASSLYRDNYEQYF
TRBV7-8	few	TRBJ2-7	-	TGTGCCAGCAGCCCAAGGGAAGACTCCTACGAGCAGTACTTC	CASSPREDSYEQYF
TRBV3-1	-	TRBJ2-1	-	TGTGCCAGCAGCCAAGCCCTCGGAATCGGGCAGTTCTTC	CASSQALGIGQFF
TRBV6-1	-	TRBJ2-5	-	TGTGCCAGCATGGGGGGAGGAGAGACCCAGTACTTC	CASMGGGETQYF
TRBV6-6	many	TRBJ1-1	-	TGTGCCAGCAGTCTCGGGGACCGCGATGAAGCTTTCTTT	CASSLGDRDEAFF
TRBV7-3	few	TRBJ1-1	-	TGTGCCAGCAGCTATCTGGGGGACACTGAAGCTTTCTTT	CASSYLGDTEAFF
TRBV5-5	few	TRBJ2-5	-	TGTGCCAGCAGCTTGGGGGCGGCAGTTCTTGAGACCCAGTACTTC	CASSLGAAVLETQYF
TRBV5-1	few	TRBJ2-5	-	TGCGCCAGCAGCGCCAACGGGGGCCTTCTCCAAGAGACCCAGTACTTC	CASSANGGLLQETQYF
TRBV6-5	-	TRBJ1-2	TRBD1	TGTGCCAGCAGTTACCGACAGGGACAGTATGGCTACACCTTC	CASSYRQGQYGYTF